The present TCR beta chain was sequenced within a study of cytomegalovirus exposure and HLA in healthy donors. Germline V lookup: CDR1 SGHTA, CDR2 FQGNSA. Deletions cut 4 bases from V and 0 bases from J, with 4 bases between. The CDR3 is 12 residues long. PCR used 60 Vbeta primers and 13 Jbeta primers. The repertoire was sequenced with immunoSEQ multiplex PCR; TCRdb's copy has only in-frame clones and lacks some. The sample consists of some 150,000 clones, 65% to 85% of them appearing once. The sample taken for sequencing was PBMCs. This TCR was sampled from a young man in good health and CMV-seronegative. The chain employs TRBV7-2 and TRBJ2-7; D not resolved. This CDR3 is CASSSHSYEQYF. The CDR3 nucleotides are TGTGCCAGCAGCTCCCACTCCTACGAGCAGTACTTC. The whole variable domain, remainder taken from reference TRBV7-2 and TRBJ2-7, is GAGVSQSPSNKVTEKGKDVELRCDPISGHTALYWYRQSLGQGLEFLIYFQGNSAPDKSGLPSDRFSAERTGGSVSTLTIQRTQQEDSAVYLCASSSHSYEQYFGPGTRLTVT.